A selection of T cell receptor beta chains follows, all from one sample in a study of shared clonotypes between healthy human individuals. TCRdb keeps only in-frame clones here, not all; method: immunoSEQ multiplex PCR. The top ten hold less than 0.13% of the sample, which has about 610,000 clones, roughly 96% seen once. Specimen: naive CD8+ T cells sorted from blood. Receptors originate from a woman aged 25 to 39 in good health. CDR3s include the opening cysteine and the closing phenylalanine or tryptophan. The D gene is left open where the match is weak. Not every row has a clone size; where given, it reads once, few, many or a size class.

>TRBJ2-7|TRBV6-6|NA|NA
CASSLGVGRVYEQYF
TGTGCCAGTAGCCTAGGGGTTGGTCGGGTCTACGAGCAGTACTTC
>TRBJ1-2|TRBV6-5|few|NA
CASSYDGNYGYTF
TGTGCCAGCAGTTACGACGGAAACTATGGCTACACCTTC
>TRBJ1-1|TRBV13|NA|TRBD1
CASSLLGQGGAEAFF
TGTGCCAGCAGCTTACTGGGACAGGGGGGTGCTGAAGCTTTCTTT
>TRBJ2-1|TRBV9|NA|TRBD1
CASSVGRTGREQFF
TGTGCCAGCAGCGTAGGGCGGACAGGGCGTGAGCAGTTCTTC
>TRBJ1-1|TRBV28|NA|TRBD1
CASSFSRTGGNTEAFF
TGTGCCAGCAGTTTTTCGCGGACAGGAGGGAACACTGAAGCTTTCTTT
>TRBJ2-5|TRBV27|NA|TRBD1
CASSKGTAGETQYF
TGTGCCAGCAGTAAAGGGACAGCCGGAGAGACCCAGTACTTC
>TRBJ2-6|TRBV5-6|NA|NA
CASSLASSGANVLTF
TGTGCCAGCAGCTTGGCCAGTTCTGGGGCCAACGTCCTGACTTTC
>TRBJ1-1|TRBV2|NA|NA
CASLRNTEAFF
TGTGCCAGCCTCAGGAACACTGAAGCTTTCTTT
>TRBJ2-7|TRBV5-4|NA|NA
CASSLVTGLLLYEQYF
TGTGCCAGCAGCTTGGTTACGGGACTTCTACTTTACGAGCAGTACTTC
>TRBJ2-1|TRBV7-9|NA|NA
CASSPGDEQFF
TGTGCCAGCAGCCCAGGAGATGAGCAGTTCTTC
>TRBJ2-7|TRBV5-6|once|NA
CASSVGLNYEQYF
TGTGCCAGCAGCGTGGGACTCAACTACGAGCAGTACTTC
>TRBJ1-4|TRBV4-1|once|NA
CASSQDRNLATNEKLFF
TGCGCCAGCAGCCAAGATAGAAACCTTGCAACTAATGAAAAACTGTTTTTT